This is a list of T cell receptor beta chains from one sample in a study of T cell repertoires in cytomegalovirus infection. Using its own MiXCR run on the reads, TCRdb lists one record per CDR3 protein. The sample contains fewer than 1,000,000 distinct CDR3 sequences, around a third of which appear only once. Their target antigens are unknown. The sample in question was cultured CD8+ T cells from PBMCs, obtained from culture after CMV antigen stimulation. Every receptor here comes from a human donor in good health (CMV status not recorded). Some clones in this sample may be carry-over from other donors' samples. Each CDR3 is given with its conserved first and last residue. D genes are given only for firm matches. Clone size appears in some rows only: once, few, many, or a class for an expanded clone.

d_gene	v_gene	j_gene	abundance	CDR3nt	CDR3aa
NA	TRBV7-2	TRBJ1-2	many	TGTGCCAGCAGCTTAGCGAGGCGGCTAAATAACTATGGCTACACCTTC	CASSLARRLNNYGYTF
TRBD2	TRBV28	TRBJ2-3	few	TGTGCCAGCAGTCCCACCTACGGACTAGCGGGGGGACGCAGGTTGACAGATACGCAGTATTTT	CASSPTYGLAGGRRLTDTQYF
NA	TRBV12-3/TRBV12-4	TRBJ1-5	NA	TGTGCCAGCAGTTTATTCGCAGGGGCCTTCAATCAGCCCCAGCATTTT	CASSLFAGAFNQPQHF
NA	TRBV7-9	TRBJ1-1	few	TGTGCCAGCAGCCCGTGGCCACCGAACACTGAAGCTTTCTTT	CASSPWPPNTEAFF
NA	TRBV27	TRBJ1-1	NA	TGTGCCAGCAGTTGGGCGGGGGACACTGAAGCTTTCTTT	CASSWAGDTEAFF
NA	TRBV7-6	TRBJ1-1	few	TGTGCCAGCAGCTTTTGGACGGAGGTTGAAGCTTTCTTT	CASSFWTEVEAFF
NA	TRBV12-3/TRBV12-4	TRBJ2-5	few	TGTGCCAGCAGTTTCGAGGGTCAAGAGACCCAGTACTTC	CASSFEGQETQYF
NA	TRBV7-9	TRBJ1-5	NA	TGTGCCAGCAGCTTAGGTTTGGGTTTTCAGCCCCAGCATTTT	CASSLGLGFQPQHF
TRBD1	TRBV6-8	TRBJ1-6	NA	TGTGCCAGCATGTTAAGGACAGGGGGCCACATCTATAATTCACCCCTCCACTTT	CASMLRTGGHIYNSPLHF
TRBD2	TRBV5-1	TRBJ2-3	many	TGTGCCAGCAGCGGGGGCACAGATACGCAGTATTTT	CASSGGTDTQYF
TRBD2	TRBV7-9	TRBJ2-3	NA	TGTGCCAGCAGCTTCCTGGGGAGGGAGACAGATACGCAGTATTTT	CASSFLGRETDTQYF
NA	TRBV19	TRBJ1-1	once	TGTGCCAGTAGTATGTCGAACACTGAAGCTTTCTTT	CASSMSNTEAFF
NA	TRBV6-2/TRBV6-3	TRBJ1-5	NA	TGTGCCAGCAGCTGGGTGTCGAGCAATCAGCCCCAGCATTTT	CASSWVSSNQPQHF
NA	TRBV19	TRBJ1-2	NA	TGTGCCAGTTCCCCGAAGTCCAGGGTACTAACTGGCTACACCTTC	CASSPKSRVLTGYTF
TRBD2	TRBV6-5	TRBJ2-1	many	TGTGCCAGCAGTTACAGCGGGGGGTACAATGAGCAGTTCTTC	CASSYSGGYNEQFF
NA	TRBV27	TRBJ1-1	few	TGTGCCAGCAGCTTTAGCCGGAAAGGCACTGAAGCTTTCTTT	CASSFSRKGTEAFF
TRBD2	TRBV12-3/TRBV12-4	TRBJ2-3	NA	TGTGCCAGCAGTCCCTTTGGGGAGGGGCTAGTTTCAGCAGATACGCAGTATTTT	CASSPFGEGLVSADTQYF
NA	TRBV15	TRBJ1-2	NA	TGTGCCACCAGTCCCAGGGAGAACTATGGCTACACCTTC	CATSPRENYGYTF
TRBD1	TRBV7-9	TRBJ2-5	few	TGTGCCAGCAGCCACGTTTTAGACAACAGGGGCCAAGAGACCCAGTACTTC	CASSHVLDNRGQETQYF
TRBD1	TRBV6-5	TRBJ1-2	many	TGTGCCAGCAGTTACTCGACAGGGCAGGGCTACACCTTC	CASSYSTGQGYTF
TRBD2	TRBV7-2	TRBJ2-7	many	TGTGCCAGCAGCTCTAGTCCCGGGACTAGCTCGGGGGAGCAGTACTTC	CASSSSPGTSSGEQYF
NA	TRBV10-3	TRBJ2-1	few	TGTGCCATCAGTGAGGGCAGGGAGGCGTACAATGAGCAGTTCTTC	CAISEGREAYNEQFF
NA	TRBV7-9	TRBJ2-1	NA	TGTGCCAGCAGCTCAGTAGAAAGGGTCAATGAGCAGTTCTTC	CASSSVERVNEQFF
NA	TRBV3-1	TRBJ2-3	NA	TGTGCCAGCAGCCAATTCCCAACCCCCTTTCCGGACACCACAGATACGCAGTATTTT	CASSQFPTPFPDTTDTQYF
TRBD1	TRBV5-4	TRBJ2-7	NA	TGTGCCGGCAGCGAGAACAGGGGATTCTACGAGCAGTACTTC	CAGSENRGFYEQYF
NA	TRBV7-9	TRBJ2-5	few	TGTGCCAGCAGCTTAGGTGGGCTAACAGAGACCCAGTACTTC	CASSLGGLTETQYF
NA	TRBV12-3/TRBV12-4	TRBJ1-1	NA	TGTGCCAGCCAGCCGGGGGACTTGTGGACTGAAGCTTTCTTT	CASQPGDLWTEAFF
NA	TRBV5-4	TRBJ2-5	few	TGTGCCAGCAGCGGGTCTGGGAACCAAGAGACCCAGTACTTC	CASSGSGNQETQYF
TRBD1	TRBV12-3/TRBV12-4	TRBJ1-1	many	TGTGCCAGCAGAATGACAGGGAAAGCCATGAACACTGAAGCTTTCTTT	CASRMTGKAMNTEAFF
NA	TRBV6-5	TRBJ2-5	NA	TGTGCCAGCAGTTACAACGGGGCGAACCAAGAGACCCAGTACTTC	CASSYNGANQETQYF
NA	TRBV19	TRBJ1-1	NA	TGTGTCGCGTGTGGAGGGGGGGGGACTGAAGCTTTCTTT	CVACGGGGTEAFF
NA	TRBV2	TRBJ2-3	NA	TGTGCCATCCGGGGCAGAGATACGCAGTATTTT	CAIRGRDTQYF
NA	TRBV7-6	TRBJ1-1	many	TGTGCCAGCAGCACAAGGACTGAAGCTTTCTTT	CASSTRTEAFF
NA	TRBV27	TRBJ2-1	NA	TGTGCCAGCATCGGGGTTTGGAATGAGCAGTTCTTC	CASIGVWNEQFF
NA	TRBV27	TRBJ1-6	NA	TGTGCCAGCAGTTTTGCCCTGCGGGGCGTCAATTCACCCCTCCACTTT	CASSFALRGVNSPLHF
NA	TRBV6-2/TRBV6-3	TRBJ2-1	NA	TGTGCCAGCAGCACCGAGCGGGCGGCTAACAATGAGCAGTTCTTC	CASSTERAANNEQFF
NA	TRBV10-3	TRBJ1-4	NA	TGTGCCATCAGCCCAACGGGAGACTATGGTTTCGGGCAACTGTTTTTT	CAISPTGDYGFGQLFF
TRBD1	TRBV7-6	TRBJ2-5	many	TGTGCCAGCAGCCGTACCTGGACAGGGAATCAAGAGACCCAGTACTTC	CASSRTWTGNQETQYF
NA	TRBV6-6	TRBJ1-1	few	TGTGCCAGCAGTTACCCTCAGGCCAGGAGCCTGAACACTGAAGCTTTCTTT	CASSYPQARSLNTEAFF
NA	TRBV27	TRBJ1-2	many	TGTGCCAGCAGTTTTCTTGCTGATTATTCCTATGGCTACACCTTC	CASSFLADYSYGYTF
TRBD1	TRBV12-3/TRBV12-4	TRBJ1-5	many	TGTGCCAGCTCCTCAAAGACAGGGTTCAATCAGCCCCAGCATTTT	CASSSKTGFNQPQHF